This T cell receptor (beta chain) originates from a study of T cells in Graves' hyperthyroidism and ophthalmopathy. The study, taken as a whole, reports: Blood samples included most of the expanded thyroid clonotypes exceeding 0.001.

The CDR3 loop spans 16 amino acids. V was trimmed by 8 bases and J by 0 bases, leaving 17 bases between them. Germline V gene lookup returns CDR1 GTSNPN and CDR2 SVGIG (reference sequence). It was RNA transcripts that yielded the amplified TCR beta CDR3 regions. First-round RT-PCR with HTBI primers amplified the TCR CDR3 region. TCRdb processed the multiplex PCR reads anew with MiXCR; each CDR3 protein has one entry. This repertoire shows roughly 200,000 distinct CDR3 sequences, 18% found once; its top ten account for about 41%. As concerns this clonotype: The antigen is not known.

Sequencing was performed on blood. The V call is TRBV30, the J call TRBJ2-6; possibly TRBD1 or TRBD2 for D (5 bases each). The source of this sequence is a man aged 40-55 years with Graves' hyperthyroidism. CDR3 sequence (DNA): TGTGCCAGCACGGGGCAGCCTCGCTCTGGGGCCAACGTCCTGACTTTC. It is translated as CASTGQPRSGANVLTF.